What follows is one T cell receptor beta chain and its context. Its antigen is unidentified. This record comes from a study of cytomegalovirus exposure and HLA in healthy donors. General study results and limits: Presence/absence results assume similar sequencing depth per donor, which may not hold. Most likely, a cluster of highly shared sequence variants arose as a sequencing artifact. Productive status was seen about 90% or about 30% of the time for most TCR beta V segments in an earlier analysis. The authors later found HLA-associated TCR beta chains more clonally expanded than equally common others.

The study ran its PCR with 60 Vbeta and 13 Jbeta primers. Only in-frame clones appear in the TCRdb table, and some are missing; sequencing was by immunoSEQ multiplex PCR. Here the sample spans 200,000 to 250,000 clones, about 80% being singletons. CDR1 is MDHEN, CDR2 SYDVKM, per germline. J was trimmed by 6 bases and V by 4 bases; bases with no gene match: 12. This CDR3 spans 15 amino acids. This TCR was recovered from a man younger than 30 in good health and CMV-seronegative. V is TRBV28 and J is TRBJ2-7, with 7 nucleotides matching TRBD2. The source material was PBMCs. DNA of the CDR3: TGTGCCAGCAGTTCCGCAGCGGGAAATCGTTTCGAGCAGTACTTC. This encodes CASSSAAGNRFEQYF.